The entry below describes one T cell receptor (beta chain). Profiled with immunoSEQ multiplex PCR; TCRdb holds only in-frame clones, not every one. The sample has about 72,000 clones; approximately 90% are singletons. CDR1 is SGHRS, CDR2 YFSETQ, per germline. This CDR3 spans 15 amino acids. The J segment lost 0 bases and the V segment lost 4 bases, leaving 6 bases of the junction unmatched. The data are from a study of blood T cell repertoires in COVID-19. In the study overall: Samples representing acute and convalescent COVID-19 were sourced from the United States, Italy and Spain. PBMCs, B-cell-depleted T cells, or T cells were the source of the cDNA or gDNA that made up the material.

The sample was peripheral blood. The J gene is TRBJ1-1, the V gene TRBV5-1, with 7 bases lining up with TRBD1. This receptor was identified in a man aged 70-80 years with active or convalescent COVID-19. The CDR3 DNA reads TGCGCCAGCAGCCTAAGGACAGGCTTGAACACTGAAGCTTTCTTT. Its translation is CASSLRTGLNTEAFF.